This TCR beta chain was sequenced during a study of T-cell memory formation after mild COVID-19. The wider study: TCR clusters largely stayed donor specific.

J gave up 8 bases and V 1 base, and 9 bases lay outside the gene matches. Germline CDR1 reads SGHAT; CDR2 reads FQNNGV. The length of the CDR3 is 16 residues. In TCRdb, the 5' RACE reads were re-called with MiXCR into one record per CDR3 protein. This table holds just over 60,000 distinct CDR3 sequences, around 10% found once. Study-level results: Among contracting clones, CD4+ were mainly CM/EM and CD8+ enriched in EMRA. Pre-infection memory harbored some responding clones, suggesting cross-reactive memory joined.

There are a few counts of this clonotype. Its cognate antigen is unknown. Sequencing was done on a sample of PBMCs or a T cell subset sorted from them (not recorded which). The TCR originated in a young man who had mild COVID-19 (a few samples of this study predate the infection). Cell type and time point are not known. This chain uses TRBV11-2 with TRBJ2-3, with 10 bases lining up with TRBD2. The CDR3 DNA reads TGTGCCAGCAGCTTAGGCCTACTAGCGGGGACCTCTACGCAGTATTTT. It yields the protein CASSLGLLAGTSTQYF. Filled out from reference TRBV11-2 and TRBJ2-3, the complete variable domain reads EAGVAQSPRYKIIEKRQSVAFWCNPISGHATLYWYQQILGQGPKLLIQFQNNGVVDDSQLPKDRFSAERLKGVDSTLKIQPAKLEDSAVYLCASSLGLLAGTSTQYFGPGTRLTVL.